This note documents a single TCR beta chain sequence. The antigen it recognizes is unknown. No per-base quality is available; no much larger clone lies one base away. This sample is drawn from a study of Ad26.COV2.S vaccination and SARS-CoV-2 variants (TCRdb year 2021). Regarding the research as a whole: Donors in the vaccine arm were drawn from COV1001, a phase I-IIa trial of Ad26.COV2.S in healthy adults that was multicentre, randomized, double-blind and placebo-controlled. Ad26.COV2.S was administered intramuscularly at 5 x 10^10 or 1 x 10^11 viral particles, either as a single shot or as two shots given 56 days apart. The specificity and breadth of SARS-CoV-2-reactive T cell receptors after Ad26.COV2.S vaccination were assessed by TCRbeta repertoire sequencing. The TCR-sequenced set comprised roughly 30 samples: some 19 Ad26.COV2.S vaccine recipients, 5 placebo recipients and 8 SARS-CoV-2 convalescent individuals. Participants in the trial were split at random into five groups of five each, receiving low-dose or high-dose Ad26.COV2.S once or twice, or else placebo on both occasions. Throughout the experiments and outcome assessment, investigators stayed blinded to trial group allocation.

Findings and caveats that apply to the study as a whole: After vaccination, substantial breadth of spike-specific CD8+ and CD4+ T cell responses was reported. Comparing responses between vaccine doses or regimens was not something the study was powered to do. The authors noted that total T cell responses may have been underestimated by the TCR breadth and depth analyses. Compared with placebo recipients, Ad26.COV2.S recipients showed higher spike-specific TCR breadth (P = 0.0014). Vaccine and placebo recipients had comparable non-spike TCR breadth, which fits with the vaccine containing only spike.

V and J lose 6 bases and 0 bases, and a span of 12 bases separates them. Counted from cysteine to phenylalanine, this CDR3 has 15 amino acids. Here the CDR3 DNA is all that survives: 45 bases in frame from base 1. Based on the germline V gene (reference sequence), the CDR1 and CDR2 sequences are LNHDA and SQIVND. The immunoSEQ Assay was used to sequence TCRbeta CDR3 regions. After extraction, genomic DNA underwent amplification by bias-controlled multiplex PCR, followed by high-throughput sequencing. Concerning the study's data processing: To quantify the absolute abundance of every unique TCRbeta CDR3 region, sequences were collapsed and filtered. T cell fraction was estimated by normalizing TCRbeta template counts to usable DNA, which was measured by amplifying reference genes present in all nucleated cells. Repertoire TCRs were annotated as SARS-CoV-2-specific by exact matching of V gene, CDR3 amino acid sequence and J gene to a known reactive TCR set. The reference SARS-CoV-2 TCR set was obtained from MIRA and was filtered for enrichment in COVID-19-positive ImmuneCODE repertoires, whereby public or cross-reactive TCRs were removed. Using the MIRA antigens, annotated TCRs were further analysed by specific ORF or by position within an ORF. Breadth was defined as annotated unique rearrangements over total unique productive rearrangements; depth was the summed frequency of those rearrangements. Two-sided Wilcoxon rank-sum tests were applied when comparing TCR breadth between groups. TCRdb holds this immuneACCESS table with in-frame rearrangements only. Some clones are missing; in checked studies, unresolved V genes explain under half, and the rest has no known cause. The V and J calls and clone size were taken over from that table, and D and trimming were inferred from the DNA. In this sample the table shows more than 300,000 clones, approximately 86% of which occur a single time. The ten largest clones add up to around 10% of the sample.

The treatment or condition label, read with the paper, signifies: about 20 received Ad26.COV2.S at low or high dose, single or two shots; about five received placebo; per-sample allocation not given. Repertoires of vaccine and placebo recipients were sequenced from samples collected on day 63 after the first injection. Cohort 1b enrolled about two dozen adults aged 18-55 years at a single site in Boston, USA, between 29 July and 7 August 2020. As a vaccine, Ad26.COV2.S was a replication-incompetent adenovirus type 26 vector that expressed a prefusion-stabilized SARS-CoV-2 spike protein derived from the original Wuhan strain.

The TCR originated in a person aged 18 to 65 who received the Ad26.COV2.S COVID-19 vaccine or a placebo. The sample consisted of peripheral blood, taken in a trial of Ad26.COV2.S vaccine versus placebo. The chain is assembled from TRBV19 and TRBJ1-5, and TRBD1 may be the D gene, going by 6 matching bases. CDR3 protein: CASRGTPYSNQPQHF. The DNA is as follows: TGTGCCAGTAGAGGGACACCCTATAGCAATCAGCCCCAGCATTTT.